This entry lists 26 T cell receptor beta chains sequenced from one sample in a study of beta chain features in type 1 diabetes. The study reverse transcribed the entire isolated RNA, so it sequenced expressed TCRB transcripts. Assay: immunoSEQ multiplex PCR; the TCRdb copy retains only in-frame clones and omits some. The top ten hold 1% to 1.5% of the sample, which has under 250,000 clones, around 9.9% seen once. Sequencing was performed on central memory CD4+ T cells from blood. These receptors all stem from a man aged 18 to 30 in good health.

This chain uses TRBV9 with TRBJ2-7, with 7 bases fitting TRBD2. The CDR3 totals 15 residues. Germline V gene sequence: CDR1 SGDLS, CDR2 YYNGEE. V lost 0 bases, J lost 1 base, and 4 bases stayed unmatched. The CDR3 bases are TGTGCCAGCAGCGTAGCCGTGGGAGGGTCCTACGAGCAGTACTTC. Translation: CASSVAVGGSYEQYF.

This clone was seen a few times. The chain uses TRBV5-1 and TRBJ2-5; 8 bases align to TRBD1. CDR1 SGHRS and CDR2 YFSETQ come from the germline V gene. This CDR3 spans 16 amino acids. Trimming removed 4 bases from V and 3 bases from J; junction bases left unmatched: 11. The DNA of the CDR3 is TGCGCCAGCAGCGCGGACAGGGCCGATTCGGAAGAGACCCAGTACTTC. Translated, it gives CASSADRADSEETQYF.

The chain combines TRBV7-2 with TRBJ1-1; weak D call: TRBD1 (5 bases). Germline V gives CDR1 SGHTA, CDR2 FQGNSA. With 6 bases removed from V and 1 base from J, the gap between germline ends came to 9 bases. The length of the CDR3 is 13 residues. DNA for the CDR3: TGTGCCAGCAGACGGACACAGAACACTGAAGCTTTCTTT. It codes for CASRRTQNTEAFF.

V gene TRBV7-9 combines with J gene TRBJ1-4; D uncertain. CDR1 SEHNR and CDR2 FQNEAQ come from the germline V gene (reference sequence). This CDR3 is built from 13 residues. Trimming took 1 base from V and 8 from J, leaving 8 bases between them. The CDR3 nucleotides are TGTGCCAGCAGCTTAGGAGAGTTCGAAAAACTGTTTTTT. Protein product: CASSLGEFEKLFF.

In its sample, this clone was seen many times. V gene TRBV2 combines with J gene TRBJ2-7; a weak D match, TRBD1 (6 bases). Germline CDR1 is SNHLY and CDR2 is FYNNEI. V lost 6 bases and J 6 bases, leaving 12 bases between the germline ends. CDR3 length: 12 amino acids. DNA for the CDR3: TGTGCCAGCAGGTGGACAGCCGGCGAGCAGTACTTC. Protein product: CASRWTAGEQYF.

This clone has ten or more counts. The V gene is TRBV15, the J gene TRBJ2-7; no reliable D call. There are 11 residues in the CDR3. V was cut by 6 bases and J by 5 bases, with 8 bases left in between. Germline-derived CDR1 and CDR2 are LNHNV and YYDKDF (reference sequence). DNA of the CDR3: TGTGCCACCAGTGAACAGAACGAGCAGTACTTC. Encoded protein: CATSEQNEQYF.

This sequence joins TRBV5-1 and TRBJ2-7; possibly TRBD1 or TRBD2 for D (6 bases each). Looked up from germline, CDR1 is SGHRS and CDR2 is YFSETQ. This CDR3 region has 16 residues. Trimming cost V 4 bases and J 2 bases, with 19 bases left between them. The CDR3 loop reads CASSPRGSGSTYEQYF. The CDR3 coding sequence is TGCGCCAGCAGCCCCAGGGGTAGCGGTTCGACCTACGAGCAGTACTTC. Full variable domain (outside the CDR3, taken from reference TRBV5-1 and TRBJ2-7): KAGVTQTPRYLIKTRGQQVTLSCSPISGHRSVSWYQQTPGQGLQFLFEYFSETQRNKGNFPGRFSGRQFSNSRSEMNVSTLELGDSALYLCASSPRGSGSTYEQYFGPGTRLTVT.

A note on this clone: Other DNA variants within this sample encode the same CDR3. The chain has TRBV20-1 and TRBJ2-1, with D unresolved. CDR1 DFQATT and CDR2 SNEGSKA come from the germline V gene (reference sequence). Between the trimmed V and J ends, which lost 6 bases and 4 bases, there was a span of 4 bases. This CDR3 is built from 10 residues. The CDR3, as DNA: TGCAGTGCGATTTACAATGAGCAGTTCTTC. It yields the protein CSAIYNEQFF.

This clone was counted between two and nine times. This sample includes further DNA sequences coding for the same CDR3. This rearrangement joins TRBV7-2 to TRBJ2-1; the D is unclear. Germline values: CDR1 SGHTA, CDR2 FQGNSA. The CDR3 is made up of 12 amino acids. V was shortened by 5 bases and J by 4 bases, with 6 bases between the two germline ends. CDR3 residues: CASSPGYNEQFF. Written as DNA, the CDR3 is TGTGCCAGCAGCCCCGGTTACAATGAGCAGTTCTTC.

This clone was seen a handful of times. The V call is TRBV7-8, the J call TRBJ2-7; 7 bases line up with TRBD1. The CDR3 contains 13 residues. The ends lost 1 base at V and 13 bases at J; junction bases unmatched: 10. The germline CDR1 and CDR2 sequences are SGHVS and FQNEAQ. The CDR3 DNA follows: TGTGCCAGCAGCTTAGAATCCCCGGACAGGCTATACTTC. Its translation: CASSLESPDRLYF. The full variable domain, in which reference TRBV7-8 and TRBJ2-7 provide the parts outside the CDR3, is GAGVSQSPRYKVAKRGQDVALRCDPISGHVSLFWYQQALGQGPEFLTYFQNEAQLDKSGLPSDRFFAERPEGSVSTLKIQRTQQEDSAVYLCASSLESPDRLYFGPGTRLTVT.

The table lists this clone with a few counts. This chain uses TRBV6-5 with TRBJ2-5; 8 nucleotides agree with TRBD1. Germline-derived CDR1 and CDR2 are MNHEY and SVGAGI. The CDR3 runs 13 residues. The V segment lost 6 bases and the J segment 9 bases; nucleotides outside the gene matches: 9. The CDR3 DNA reads as TGTGCCAGCAGCTCTGACAGGGGATTGGCCCAGTACTTC. Translation: CASSSDRGLAQYF.

This clone occurred a few times. The chain carries TRBV29-1 and TRBJ2-7; D is unresolved. This CDR3 has 12 amino acids. V shed 4 bases and J shed 2 bases, with 9 bases lying between them. Germline V gives CDR1 SQVTM, CDR2 ANQGSEA. CDR3 in DNA: TGCAGCGTTGGGGCGGATACCTACGAGCAGTACTTC. Encoded protein: CSVGADTYEQYF.

This clone was seen only a few times. CDR3 sequence: CASRGPGYNEQFF. CDR3 in DNA: TGTGCCAGCAGAGGTCCTGGGTACAATGAGCAGTTCTTC. This chain uses TRBV6-1 with TRBJ2-1, with unresolved D. Germline CDR1 is MNHNS and CDR2 is SASEGT. V was clipped by 6 bases and J by 4 bases, with 10 bases between them. There are 13 residues in the CDR3.

The CDR3 bases are TGTGCCAGCAGCGCGGCGGGACAGGGAAAGGGCACAGATACGCAGTATTTT. Amino acid sequence: CASSAAGQGKGTDTQYF. The V gene is TRBV5-7, the J gene TRBJ2-3, with 9 nucleotides matching TRBD1. TRBV5-7 is annotated as an ORF whose role is uncertain. The CDR3 covers 17 residues. J was trimmed by 1 base and V by 4 bases; bases with no gene match: 10.

This clone was detected ten times or more. This chain joins TRBV5-1 and TRBJ2-2; perhaps TRBD2 as D (7 bases). CDR3 length: 14 residues. Trimming took 3 bases from V and 6 from J, leaving 12 bases between them. Germline CDR1 SGHRS, CDR2 YFSETQ. CDR3 protein: CASSWTAGSGELFF. The DNA for the CDR3 is TGCGCCAGCAGCTGGACAGCGGGATCCGGGGAGCTGTTTTTT.

The V gene is TRBV10-3, the J gene TRBJ1-5; D is undetermined. Deletions cut 1 base from V and 0 bases from J, with 7 bases between. The CDR3 sequence is 15 residues long. Germline V CDR1 and CDR2: ENHRY, SYGVKD. CDR3 nucleotides: TGTGCCATCAGTGAGTACGGGGATAGCAATCAGCCCCAGCATTTT. Its translation is CAISEYGDSNQPQHF.

The chain is built from TRBV15 and TRBJ2-7; 10 positions match TRBD2. V shed 3 bases, J shed 0 bases, and the junction held 2 bases outside the gene matches. The CDR3 totals 15 residues. Germline V gives CDR1 LNHNV, CDR2 YYDKDF (reference sequence). Written as DNA, the CDR3 is TGTGCCACCAGCAGGAGCGGGAGGGCCTCCTACGAGCAGTACTTC. Protein product: CATSRSGRASYEQYF.

This sequence joins TRBV2 and TRBJ1-5, with TRBD1 matching 7 bases. The CDR3 sequence is 15 residues long. V was pared by 4 bases and J by 2 bases, with 5 bases of the junction left unmatched. Germline lookup yields CDR1 SNHLY and CDR2 FYNNEI. CDR3 loop: CASSGVTGRNQPQHF. The DNA of the CDR3 is TGTGCCAGCAGTGGAGTGACAGGGCGCAATCAGCCCCAGCATTTT.

This clone showed up just a few times. The chain has TRBV28 and TRBJ2-7; TRBD1 agrees at 7 bases. There are 15 residues in the CDR3. Trimming removed 6 bases from V and 0 bases from J; junction bases left unmatched: 8. CDR1 is MDHEN, CDR2 SYDVKM, per germline. The CDR3 DNA sequence: TGTGCCAGCAGACCAACGACAGGGAGCTCCTACGAGCAGTACTTC. Translating it yields CASRPTTGSSYEQYF. The full variable domain, rest sourced from reference TRBV28 and TRBJ2-7, is DVKVTQSSRYLVKRTGEKVFLECVQDMDHENMFWYRQDPGLGLRLIYFSYDVKMKEKGDIPEGYSVSREKKERFSLILESASTNQTSMYLCASRPTTGSSYEQYFGPGTRLTVT.

J is TRBJ2-4 and V is TRBV7-2; 10 nucleotides match TRBD1. Germline V gene data show CDR1 as SGHTA and CDR2 as FQGNSA. V dropped 4 bases and J dropped 6; count of bases not matched to a gene: 6. The CDR3 extends over 15 amino acids. The CDR3 here is CASSSARDRGNIQYF. For the CDR3, the DNA is TGTGCCAGCAGCTCAGCCCGGGACAGGGGAAACATTCAGTACTTC.

The rearrangement joins TRBV30 to TRBJ1-1; no definite D call. The germline CDR1 and CDR2 sequences are GTSNPN and SVGIG (reference sequence). With 5 bases removed from V and 6 bases from J, the gap between germline ends came to 13 bases. The CDR3 is made up of 12 amino acids. CDR3 DNA sequence: TGTGCCTGGGGGCGGGGAATACCTGAAGCTTTCTTT. It codes for CAWGRGIPEAFF.

This clone came up a few times. The chain couples TRBV7-8 to TRBJ2-1; maybe TRBD1 (6 bases). Germline V lookup: CDR1 SGHVS, CDR2 FQNEAQ. This CDR3 has 14 residues. The V end was cut by 8 bases, the J end by 2 bases, with 13 bases between. CDR3 nucleotides: TGTGCCAGCGGGGCTAGGACAGCCTACAATGAGCAGTTCTTC. It encodes CASGARTAYNEQFF.

This clone was seen a handful of times. The chain is built from TRBV19 and TRBJ1-1; the D gene is possibly TRBD1 (5 bases). CDR3 size: 13 residues. V lost 6 bases and J lost 11, with 19 bases in between. The germline gives CDR1 LNHDA, CDR2 SQIVND (reference sequence). The CDR3: CASSTGRTTGAFF. CDR3 nucleotides: TGTGCCAGTAGCACGGGGCGGACGACTGGGGCTTTCTTT.

The rearrangement links TRBV15 to TRBJ2-1; D remains ambiguous. The CDR3 has 14 residues. The germline V and J ends were trimmed by 1 base and 1 base, with 5 bases remaining between them. Germline V gene data show CDR1 as LNHNV and CDR2 as YYDKDF (reference sequence). The DNA of the CDR3 is TGTGCCACCAGCAGAGCCGCGTCCTACAATGAGCAGTTCTTC. Translation gives CATSRAASYNEQFF.

This clone occurred many times. Other DNA sequences in the same sample also yield this CDR3. The chain joins TRBV19 to TRBJ2-3, with TRBD1 identical over 7 bases. J lost 2 bases, V lost 6 bases, and 8 bases had no gene match. CDR1 and CDR2 from the germline V gene are LNHDA and SQIVND (reference sequence). CDR3 length: 15 residues. CDR3 coding DNA: TGTGCCAGTAGCACAAGGACAGGCTTCACAGATACGCAGTATTTT. Its translation is CASSTRTGFTDTQYF.

This clone was counted a few times. V usage is TRBV2 and J usage is TRBJ2-5, with 8 bases matching TRBD2. The CDR3 sequence is 13 residues long. Germline V gene lookup returns CDR1 SNHLY and CDR2 FYNNEI. The V segment lost 10 bases and the J segment 5 bases; nucleotides outside the gene matches: 9. The CDR3 here is CATWRGAWETQYF. CDR3 bases: TGTGCCACCTGGCGGGGGGCTTGGGAGACCCAGTACTTC.